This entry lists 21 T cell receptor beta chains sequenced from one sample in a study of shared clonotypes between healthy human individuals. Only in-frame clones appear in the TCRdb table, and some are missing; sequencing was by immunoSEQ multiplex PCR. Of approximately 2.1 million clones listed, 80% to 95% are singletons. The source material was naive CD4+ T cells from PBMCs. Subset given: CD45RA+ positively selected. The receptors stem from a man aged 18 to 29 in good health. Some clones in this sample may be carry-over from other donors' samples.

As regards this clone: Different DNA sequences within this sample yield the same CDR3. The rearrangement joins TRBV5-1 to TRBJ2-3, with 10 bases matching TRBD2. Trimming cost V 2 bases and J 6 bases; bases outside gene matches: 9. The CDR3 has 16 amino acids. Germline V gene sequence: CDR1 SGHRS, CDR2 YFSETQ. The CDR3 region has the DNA TGCGCCAGCAGCTTAGTGGCTAGCGGGAGTGGCGATACGCAGTATTTT. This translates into CASSLVASGSGDTQYF.

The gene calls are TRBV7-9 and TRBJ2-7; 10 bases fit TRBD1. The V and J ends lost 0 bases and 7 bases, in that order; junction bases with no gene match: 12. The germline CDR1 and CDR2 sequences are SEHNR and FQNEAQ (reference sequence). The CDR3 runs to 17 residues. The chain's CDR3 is CASSLALAGQGREEQYF. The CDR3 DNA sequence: TGTGCCAGCAGCTTAGCTTTGGCGGGACAGGGGAGAGAAGAGCAGTACTTC.

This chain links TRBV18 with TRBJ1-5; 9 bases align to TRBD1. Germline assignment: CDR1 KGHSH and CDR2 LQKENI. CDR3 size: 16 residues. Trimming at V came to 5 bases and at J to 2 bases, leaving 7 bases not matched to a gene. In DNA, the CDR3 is TGTGCCAGCTCAGGACAGGGGATGGGGGGCAATCAGCCCCAGCATTTT. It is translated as CASSGQGMGGNQPQHF.

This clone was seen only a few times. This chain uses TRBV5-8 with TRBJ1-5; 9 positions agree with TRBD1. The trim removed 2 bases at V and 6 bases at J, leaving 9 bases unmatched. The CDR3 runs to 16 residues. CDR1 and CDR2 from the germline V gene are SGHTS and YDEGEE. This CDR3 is CASSLHRGLGGQPQHF. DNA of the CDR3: TGTGCCAGCAGCTTACACAGGGGGCTGGGCGGTCAGCCCCAGCATTTT. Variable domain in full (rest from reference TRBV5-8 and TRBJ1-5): EAGVTQSPTHLIKTRGQQATLRCSPISGHTSVYWYQQALGLGLQFLLWYDEGEERNRGNFPPRFSGRQFPNYSSELNVNALELEDSALYLCASSLHRGLGGQPQHFGDGTRLSIL.

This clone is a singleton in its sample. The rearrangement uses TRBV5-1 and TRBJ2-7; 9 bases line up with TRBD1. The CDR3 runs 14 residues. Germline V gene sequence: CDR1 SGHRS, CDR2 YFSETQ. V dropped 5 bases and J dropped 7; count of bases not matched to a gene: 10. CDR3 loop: CASRQGATSVEQYF. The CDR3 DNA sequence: TGCGCCAGCAGACAGGGGGCGACGTCGGTTGAGCAGTACTTC.

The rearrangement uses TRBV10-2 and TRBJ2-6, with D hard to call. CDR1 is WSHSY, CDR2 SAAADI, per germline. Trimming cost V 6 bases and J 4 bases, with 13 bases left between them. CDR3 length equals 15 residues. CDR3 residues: CASRETVAGANVLTF. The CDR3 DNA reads TGCGCCAGCAGGGAGACGGTTGCCGGGGCCAACGTCCTGACTTTC.

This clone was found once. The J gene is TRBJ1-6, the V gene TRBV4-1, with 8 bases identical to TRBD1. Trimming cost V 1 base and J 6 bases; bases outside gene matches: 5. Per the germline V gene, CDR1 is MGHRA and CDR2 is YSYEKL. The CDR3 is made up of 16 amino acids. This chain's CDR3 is CASSQGSQGVNSPLHF. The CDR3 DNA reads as TGCGCCAGCAGCCAAGGCTCACAGGGGGTTAATTCACCCCTCCACTTT.

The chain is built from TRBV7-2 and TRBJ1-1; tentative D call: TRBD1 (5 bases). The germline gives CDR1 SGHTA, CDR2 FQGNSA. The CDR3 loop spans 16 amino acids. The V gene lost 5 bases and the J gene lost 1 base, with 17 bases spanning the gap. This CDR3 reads CASSPREGIKNTEAFF. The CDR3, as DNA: TGTGCCAGCAGCCCCCGCGAGGGGATTAAGAACACTGAAGCTTTCTTT. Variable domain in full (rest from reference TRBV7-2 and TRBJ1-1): GAGVSQSPSNKVTEKGKDVELRCDPISGHTALYWYRQSLGQGLEFLIYFQGNSAPDKSGLPSDRFSAERTGGSVSTLTIQRTQQEDSAVYLCASSPREGIKNTEAFFGQGTRLTVV.

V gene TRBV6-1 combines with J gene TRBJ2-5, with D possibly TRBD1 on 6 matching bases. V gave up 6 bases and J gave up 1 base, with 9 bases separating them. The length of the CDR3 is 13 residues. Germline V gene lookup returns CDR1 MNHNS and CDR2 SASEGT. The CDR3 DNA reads TGTGCCAGCAGGAGACAGGCCCAAGAGACCCAGTACTTC. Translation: CASRRQAQETQYF.

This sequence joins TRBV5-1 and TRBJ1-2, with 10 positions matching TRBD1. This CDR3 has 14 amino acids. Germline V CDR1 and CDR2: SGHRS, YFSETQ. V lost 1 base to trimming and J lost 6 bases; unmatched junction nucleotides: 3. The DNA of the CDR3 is TGCGCCAGCAGCTTGATCGGACAGGGGGATGGCTACACCTTC. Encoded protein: CASSLIGQGDGYTF.

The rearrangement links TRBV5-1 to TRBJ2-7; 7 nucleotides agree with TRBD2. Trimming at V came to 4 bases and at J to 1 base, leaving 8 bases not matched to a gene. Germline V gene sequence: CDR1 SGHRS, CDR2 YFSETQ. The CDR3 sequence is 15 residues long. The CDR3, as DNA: TGCGCCAGCAGCCCAGGACTAGTTGGGTCCTACGAGCAGTACTTC. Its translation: CASSPGLVGSYEQYF.

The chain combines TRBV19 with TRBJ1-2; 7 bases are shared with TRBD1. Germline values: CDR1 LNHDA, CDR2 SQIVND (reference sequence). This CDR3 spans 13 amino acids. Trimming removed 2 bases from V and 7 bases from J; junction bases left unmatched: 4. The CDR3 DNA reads TGTGCCAGTAGTATACAGGGGGAGTCTGGCTACACCTTC. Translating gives CASSIQGESGYTF.

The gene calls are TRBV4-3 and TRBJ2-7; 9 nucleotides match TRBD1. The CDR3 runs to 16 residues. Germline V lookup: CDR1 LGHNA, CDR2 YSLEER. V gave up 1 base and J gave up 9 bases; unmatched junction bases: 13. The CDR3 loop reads CASSQVVTGTGSRQYF. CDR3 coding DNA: TGCGCCAGCAGCCAAGTCGTGACCGGGACAGGGAGTCGGCAGTACTTC.

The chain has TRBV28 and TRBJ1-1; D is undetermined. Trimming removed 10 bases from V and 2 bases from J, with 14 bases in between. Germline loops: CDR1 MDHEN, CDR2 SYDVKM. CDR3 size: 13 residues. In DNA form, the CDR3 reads TGTGCCACCCGTTATTTCCCCAACACTGAAGCTTTCTTT. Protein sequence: CATRYFPNTEAFF. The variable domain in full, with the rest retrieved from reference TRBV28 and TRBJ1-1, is DVKVTQSSRYLVKRTGEKVFLECVQDMDHENMFWYRQDPGLGLRLIYFSYDVKMKEKGDIPEGYSVSREKKERFSLILESASTNQTSMYLCATRYFPNTEAFFGQGTRLTVV.

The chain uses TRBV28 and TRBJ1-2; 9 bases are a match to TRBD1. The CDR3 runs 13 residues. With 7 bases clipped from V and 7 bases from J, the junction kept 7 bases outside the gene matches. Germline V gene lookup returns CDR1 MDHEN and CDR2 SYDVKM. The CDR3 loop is CASTTGGDFGYTF. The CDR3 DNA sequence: TGTGCCAGCACCACAGGGGGCGATTTTGGCTACACCTTC.

This CDR3 reads CASSPGDRNYEQYF. The CDR3 DNA reads as TGTGCCAGCAGCCCGGGGGACAGAAACTACGAGCAGTACTTC. The V call is TRBV9, the J call TRBJ2-7; D is perhaps TRBD1 (7 bases). The CDR3 contains 14 residues. Between the trimmed V and J ends, which lost 4 bases and 3 bases, there was a span of 14 bases. Germline V gene data show CDR1 as SGDLS and CDR2 as YYNGEE.

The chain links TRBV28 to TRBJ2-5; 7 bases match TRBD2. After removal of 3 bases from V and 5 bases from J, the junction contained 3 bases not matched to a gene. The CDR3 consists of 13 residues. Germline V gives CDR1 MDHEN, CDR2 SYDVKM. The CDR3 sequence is CASSFIGGETQYF. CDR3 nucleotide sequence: TGTGCCAGCAGTTTTATCGGGGGGGAGACCCAGTACTTC.

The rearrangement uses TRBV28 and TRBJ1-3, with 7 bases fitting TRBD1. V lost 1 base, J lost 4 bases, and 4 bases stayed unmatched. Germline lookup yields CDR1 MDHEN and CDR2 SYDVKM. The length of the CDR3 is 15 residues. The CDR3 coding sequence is TGTGCCAGCAGTTTATACGGGACAGCGGGAAACACCATATATTTT. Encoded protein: CASSLYGTAGNTIYF.

The CDR3 sequence: CASIPLAGVFKGPNNEQFF. The DNA of the CDR3 is TGTGCCAGCATCCCCCTAGCGGGAGTATTTAAGGGCCCAAACAATGAGCAGTTCTTC. The rearrangement uses TRBV27 and TRBJ2-1; 10 bases are shared with TRBD2. J gave up 5 bases and V 7 bases, and 20 bases lay outside the gene matches. This CDR3 region has 19 residues. Germline CDR1 reads MNHEY; CDR2 reads SMNVEV (reference sequence).

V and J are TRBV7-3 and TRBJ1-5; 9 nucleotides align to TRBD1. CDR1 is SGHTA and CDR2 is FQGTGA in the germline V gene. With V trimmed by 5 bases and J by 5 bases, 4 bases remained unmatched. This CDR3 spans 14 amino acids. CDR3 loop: CASSTGTGYQPQHF. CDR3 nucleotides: TGTGCCAGCAGCACCGGGACAGGGTATCAGCCCCAGCATTTT.

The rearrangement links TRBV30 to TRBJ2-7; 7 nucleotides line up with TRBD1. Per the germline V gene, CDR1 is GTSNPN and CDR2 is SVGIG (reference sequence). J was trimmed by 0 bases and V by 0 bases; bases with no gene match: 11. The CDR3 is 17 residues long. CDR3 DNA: TGTGCCTGGAGTGTCGTTAGCTTTGAGGGGGCCTCCTACGAGCAGTACTTC. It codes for CAWSVVSFEGASYEQYF.